This TCR beta chain stems from a study of OX40 agonist ivuxolimab in advanced cancers. Method: immunoSEQ multiplex PCR; TCRdb's copy keeps in-frame clones and lacks some. Here the sample spans some 45,000 clones, 70% to 85% being singletons. Per the germline V gene, CDR1 is SEHNR and CDR2 is FQNEAQ (reference sequence). The V end was cut by 3 bases, the J end by 2 bases, with 9 bases between. The CDR3 is 14 residues long. This clone was detected a few times. V usage is TRBV7-9 and J usage is TRBJ2-3; TRBD1 might be the D (5 bases). The clonotype comes from an adult with an advanced solid tumor such as melanoma, head and neck, liver or kidney cancer. Sequences were derived from CD4+ or CD8+ T cells sorted from blood, sampled in a trial of the OX40 agonist ivuxolimab. The DNA for the CDR3 is TGTGCCAGCAGCTTGGGGCAGAACACAGATACGCAGTATTTT. Protein product: CASSLGQNTDTQYF.